These T cell receptor beta chains were read from a single sample in a study of a mutant IDH1 vaccine in newly diagnosed glioma. Libraries were prepared by immunoSEQ multiplex PCR; TCRdb keeps only in-frame clonotypes and omits some of them. The sample holds 52,000 or so clones, about 81% seen once. These TCRs' antigens remain unknown. The sequenced sample was PBMCs, obtained from a glioma patient whose treatment included an IDH1 peptide vaccine. The origin of the receptors is a woman aged 40 to 55 with glioma. Some clones in this sample may be carry-over from other donors' samples. The CDR3 runs from the conserved cysteine through the conserved F or W. A D gene is named only where the DNA matches it firmly. Clone size appears in some rows only: once, few, many, or a class for an expanded clone.

v_call: TRBV7-2
d_call: NA
clone_size: NA
j_call: TRBJ1-6
cdr3_aa: CASSLVGAGNSPLHF
cdr3_nt: TGTGCCAGCAGCTTAGTTGGGGCCGGGAATTCACCCCTCCACTTT

v_call: TRBV5-4
d_call: NA
clone_size: few
j_call: TRBJ2-7
cdr3_aa: CASSSNPVGGYYEQYF
cdr3_nt: TGTGCCAGCAGCTCCAATCCGGTCGGTGGCTACTACGAGCAGTACTTC

v_call: TRBV6-5
d_call: NA
clone_size: NA
j_call: TRBJ1-2
cdr3_aa: CASGPATFSYGYTF
cdr3_nt: TGTGCCAGCGGTCCCGCCACCTTTTCCTATGGCTACACCTTC

v_call: TRBV18
d_call: NA
clone_size: NA
j_call: TRBJ2-7
cdr3_aa: CASSPSKGVGAYEQYF
cdr3_nt: TGTGCCAGCTCACCTTCAAAAGGGGTTGGCGCCTACGAGCAGTACTTC

v_call: TRBV6-4
d_call: TRBD1
clone_size: NA
j_call: TRBJ2-7
cdr3_aa: CASTVGPDRGYGDTYEQYF
cdr3_nt: TGTGCCAGCACCGTCGGGCCGGACAGGGGCTATGGAGATACCTACGAGCAGTACTTC

v_call: TRBV19
d_call: TRBD1
clone_size: NA
j_call: TRBJ1-5
cdr3_aa: CASSWGQGLYSNQPQHF
cdr3_nt: TGTGCCAGTAGCTGGGGACAGGGCCTTTATAGCAATCAGCCCCAGCATTTT

v_call: TRBV30
d_call: NA
clone_size: once
j_call: TRBJ1-3
cdr3_aa: CAWSSDSGNTIYF
cdr3_nt: TGTGCCTGGAGTTCTGACTCTGGAAACACCATATATTTT

v_call: TRBV4-3
d_call: NA
clone_size: NA
j_call: TRBJ1-2
cdr3_aa: CASSQSGVRGYTF
cdr3_nt: TGCGCCAGCAGCCAGAGTGGGGTACGGGGCTACACCTTC

v_call: TRBV29-1
d_call: NA
clone_size: NA
j_call: TRBJ2-3
cdr3_aa: CSVDRGGTDTQYF
cdr3_nt: TGCAGCGTTGACAGGGGGGGGACAGATACGCAGTATTTT

v_call: TRBV7-9
d_call: NA
clone_size: NA
j_call: TRBJ2-1
cdr3_aa: CASSLEGRSEQFF
cdr3_nt: TGTGCCAGCAGCTTAGAGGGAAGGAGTGAGCAGTTCTTC

v_call: TRBV5-6
d_call: NA
clone_size: once
j_call: TRBJ1-1
cdr3_aa: CASSLRSGREGDTEAFF
cdr3_nt: TGTGCCAGCAGCTTGCGCTCTGGTCGGGAGGGTGATACTGAAGCTTTCTTT

v_call: TRBV5-1
d_call: TRBD1
clone_size: NA
j_call: TRBJ2-4
cdr3_aa: CASSPPDRGSNIQYF
cdr3_nt: TGCGCCAGCAGCCCCCCCGACAGGGGGTCAAACATTCAGTACTTC

v_call: TRBV6-6
d_call: TRBD1
clone_size: NA
j_call: TRBJ1-4
cdr3_aa: CAIYDRGQGEKLFF
cdr3_nt: TGTGCCATATATGACAGGGGGCAGGGCGAAAAACTGTTTTTT

v_call: TRBV11-1
d_call: NA
clone_size: NA
j_call: TRBJ2-3
cdr3_aa: CASSFAGAGGTDTQYF
cdr3_nt: TGTGCCAGCAGCTTCGCGGGGGCAGGAGGCACAGATACGCAGTATTTT

v_call: TRBV21-1
d_call: NA
clone_size: few
j_call: TRBJ1-4
cdr3_aa: CASSTTGGRFNEKLFF
cdr3_nt: TGTGCCAGCAGCACGACAGGGGGGAGGTTTAATGAAAAACTGTTTTTT

v_call: TRBV27
d_call: NA
clone_size: NA
j_call: TRBJ1-1
cdr3_aa: CASSSSVGDFNTEAFF
cdr3_nt: TGTGCCAGCAGTTCGAGCGTCGGGGATTTCAACACTGAAGCTTTCTTT

v_call: TRBV19
d_call: NA
clone_size: NA
j_call: TRBJ1-2
cdr3_aa: CASAVPGYGYTF
cdr3_nt: TGTGCCAGCGCTGTCCCAGGTTACGGCTACACCTTC

v_call: TRBV11-3
d_call: NA
clone_size: NA
j_call: TRBJ2-2
cdr3_aa: CASSFANTGELFF
cdr3_nt: TGTGCCAGCAGCTTCGCTAACACCGGGGAGCTGTTTTTT

v_call: TRBV7-6
d_call: NA
clone_size: NA
j_call: TRBJ2-3
cdr3_aa: CASSSRPSTDTQYF
cdr3_nt: TGTGCCAGCAGCTCCCGACCTTCCACAGATACGCAGTATTTT

v_call: TRBV19
d_call: NA
clone_size: NA
j_call: TRBJ1-1
cdr3_aa: CASSMGLGTEAFF
cdr3_nt: TGTGCCAGTAGTATGGGGTTGGGCACTGAAGCTTTCTTT

v_call: TRBV10-3
d_call: TRBD2
clone_size: NA
j_call: TRBJ2-3
cdr3_aa: CAISESWGGGTDTQYF
cdr3_nt: TGTGCCATCAGTGAGTCGTGGGGGGGAGGCACAGATACGCAGTATTTT

v_call: TRBV19
d_call: TRBD1
clone_size: NA
j_call: TRBJ1-1
cdr3_aa: CASSIKGAGWAFF
cdr3_nt: TGTGCCAGTAGTATCAAGGGGGCAGGGTGGGCTTTCTTT

v_call: TRBV27
d_call: TRBD1
clone_size: NA
j_call: TRBJ1-2
cdr3_aa: CASSLRQGHGYTF
cdr3_nt: TGTGCCAGCAGTCTCCGACAGGGACATGGCTACACCTTC

v_call: TRBV2
d_call: NA
clone_size: NA
j_call: TRBJ1-2
cdr3_aa: CASSEFRFYGYTF
cdr3_nt: TGTGCCAGCAGTGAATTCAGATTCTATGGCTACACCTTC

v_call: TRBV6-5
d_call: NA
clone_size: NA
j_call: TRBJ1-6
cdr3_aa: CASSYDSVNSPLHF
cdr3_nt: TGTGCCAGCAGTTACGACAGCGTCAATTCACCCCTCCACTTT

v_call: TRBV10-1
d_call: NA
clone_size: NA
j_call: TRBJ2-2
cdr3_aa: CASKAGTNTGELFF
cdr3_nt: TGCGCCAGCAAGGCAGGGACGAACACCGGGGAGCTGTTTTTT

v_call: TRBV4-3
d_call: NA
clone_size: NA
j_call: TRBJ1-1
cdr3_aa: CASSRQMNTEAFF
cdr3_nt: TGCGCCAGCAGCCGACAGATGAACACTGAAGCTTTCTTT

v_call: TRBV2
d_call: NA
clone_size: NA
j_call: TRBJ1-2
cdr3_aa: CASSEIQAGVGYTF
cdr3_nt: TGTGCCAGCAGTGAAATTCAGGCAGGGGTCGGCTACACCTTC

v_call: TRBV4-1
d_call: NA
clone_size: once
j_call: TRBJ2-3
cdr3_aa: CSRRPGSTDTQYF
cdr3_nt: TGCTCCAGGCGACCGGGGAGCACAGATACGCAGTATTTT

v_call: TRBV6-1
d_call: NA
clone_size: NA
j_call: TRBJ1-2
cdr3_aa: CASIGGQANYGYTF
cdr3_nt: TGTGCCAGCATTGGGGGGCAGGCTAACTATGGCTACACCTTC

v_call: TRBV6-5
d_call: NA
clone_size: NA
j_call: TRBJ1-6
cdr3_aa: CASSSYLGPNSPLHF
cdr3_nt: TGTGCCAGCAGTTCCTACCTAGGACCTAATTCACCCCTCCACTTT

v_call: TRBV10-3
d_call: NA
clone_size: NA
j_call: TRBJ2-3
cdr3_aa: CAISEAATDTQYF
cdr3_nt: TGTGCCATCAGTGAGGCAGCCACAGATACGCAGTATTTT

v_call: TRBV19
d_call: NA
clone_size: few
j_call: TRBJ2-5
cdr3_aa: CASSSTIGSETQYF
cdr3_nt: TGTGCCAGTAGTTCGACTATTGGGTCGGAGACCCAGTACTTC

v_call: TRBV2
d_call: NA
clone_size: NA
j_call: TRBJ2-7
cdr3_aa: CASILGGQYF
cdr3_nt: NA

v_call: TRBV6-1
d_call: TRBD2
clone_size: NA
j_call: TRBJ2-5
cdr3_aa: CASRASGGPQETQYF
cdr3_nt: TGTGCCAGCAGGGCTAGCGGGGGCCCCCAAGAGACCCAGTACTTC

v_call: TRBV5-4
d_call: NA
clone_size: NA
j_call: TRBJ2-5
cdr3_aa: CASSLAAGSQETQYF
cdr3_nt: TGTGCCAGCAGCTTGGCGGCGGGATCTCAAGAGACCCAGTACTTC

v_call: TRBV7-2
d_call: TRBD2
clone_size: NA
j_call: TRBJ2-5
cdr3_aa: CASRPGGGRETQYF
cdr3_nt: TGTGCCAGCAGGCCGGGGGGGGGCCGGGAGACCCAGTACTTC

v_call: TRBV11-3
d_call: TRBD2
clone_size: NA
j_call: TRBJ2-5
cdr3_aa: CASGRGGQETQYF
cdr3_nt: TGTGCCAGCGGGCGGGGGGGCCAGGAGACCCAGTACTTC

v_call: TRBV5-1
d_call: NA
clone_size: once
j_call: TRBJ1-1
cdr3_aa: CASSLGQMNTEAFF
cdr3_nt: TGCGCCAGCAGCTTGGGACAGATGAACACTGAAGCTTTCTTT

v_call: TRBV29-1
d_call: NA
clone_size: NA
j_call: TRBJ1-5
cdr3_aa: CSANTAGVGPQHF
cdr3_nt: TGCAGCGCCAACACCGCAGGGGTAGGGCCCCAGCATTTT

v_call: TRBV7-9
d_call: NA
clone_size: NA
j_call: TRBJ2-2
cdr3_aa: CASSFSRTGELFF
cdr3_nt: TGTGCCAGCAGCTTTTCTCGGACCGGGGAGCTGTTTTTT

v_call: TRBV6-5
d_call: NA
clone_size: NA
j_call: TRBJ2-7
cdr3_aa: CASTDLASHEQYF
cdr3_nt: TGTGCCAGCACGGACCTAGCTTCCCACGAGCAGTACTTC

v_call: TRBV5-5
d_call: NA
clone_size: NA
j_call: TRBJ1-2
cdr3_aa: CASSLAADSHYTF
cdr3_nt: TGTGCCAGCAGCTTGGCTGCTGACAGTCACTACACCTTC

v_call: TRBV5-4
d_call: TRBD1
clone_size: NA
j_call: TRBJ2-7
cdr3_aa: CASSTRDRGEQYF
cdr3_nt: TGTGCCAGCAGCACCCGGGACAGGGGCGAGCAGTACTTC

v_call: TRBV30
d_call: NA
clone_size: NA
j_call: TRBJ2-7
cdr3_aa: CAWSVRDFLVHEQYF
cdr3_nt: TGTGCCTGGAGTGTACGAGACTTCCTCGTCCACGAGCAGTACTTC

v_call: TRBV29-1
d_call: TRBD2
clone_size: NA
j_call: TRBJ2-7
cdr3_aa: CSVGGLGPGYEQYF
cdr3_nt: TGCAGCGTCGGGGGACTAGGGCCGGGCTACGAGCAGTACTTC

v_call: TRBV6-1
d_call: TRBD1
clone_size: NA
j_call: TRBJ1-1
cdr3_aa: CASRSQGAYAEAFF
cdr3_nt: TGTGCCAGCAGGTCACAGGGGGCATACGCTGAAGCTTTCTTT